One sample yielded the 4 T cell receptor beta chains listed below, sequenced in a study of cytomegalovirus exposure and HLA in healthy donors. Amplification used 60 Vbeta primers and 13 Jbeta primers. Using immunoSEQ multiplex PCR, the repertoire was profiled, and TCRdb retains in-frame clones only, with some absent. The sample carries about 60,000 clones, 80% to 90% recorded once. The sample taken for sequencing was PBMCs. These TCRs come from a man between 18 and 35 years old in good health and CMV-seronegative.

The CDR3 region has the DNA TGTGCCAGCAGCCCAGCGGACAGGCTGATTGAGCAGTTCTTC. Translated: CASSPADRLIEQFF. This chain links TRBV7-9 with TRBJ2-1; 7 bases line up with TRBD1. Germline CDR1 SEHNR, CDR2 FQNEAQ (reference sequence). V trimming: 5 bases; J trimming: 9 bases; junction bases outside the gene matches: 10. This CDR3 is built from 14 residues. The variable domain in full, completed from reference TRBV7-9 and TRBJ2-1, reads DTGVSQNPRHKITKRGQNVTFRCDPISEHNRLYWYRQTLGQGPEFLTYFQNEAQLEKSRLLSDRFSAERPKGSFSTLEIQRTEQGDSAMYLCASSPADRLIEQFFGPGTRLTVL.

The rearrangement uses TRBV6-5 and TRBJ1-2; 8 nucleotides align to TRBD1. The trim removed 4 bases at V and 2 bases at J, leaving 3 bases unmatched. The CDR3 has 14 amino acids. The germline V gene encodes CDR1 MNHEY and CDR2 SVGAGI. Written as DNA, the CDR3 is TGTGCCAGCAGTTCCAGGACAGGGAACTATGGCTACACCTTC. This encodes CASSSRTGNYGYTF.

The genes are TRBV9 and TRBJ2-1, with 11 bases aligning to TRBD1. The ends lost 4 bases at V and 7 bases at J; junction bases unmatched: 10. CDR3 length: 16 residues. Germline CDR1 and CDR2: SGDLS and YYNGEE. The CDR3 coding sequence is TGTGCCAGCAGCTCCCCCGGGACAGGGGGTTTGAATGAGCAGTTCTTC. Its protein is CASSSPGTGGLNEQFF. The whole variable domain, remainder taken from reference TRBV9 and TRBJ2-1, is DSGVTQTPKHLITATGQRVTLRCSPRSGDLSVYWYQQSLDQGLQFLIQYYNGEERAKGNILERFSAQQFPDLHSELNLSSLELGDSALYFCASSSPGTGGLNEQFFGPGTRLTVL.

The chain joins TRBV10-1 to TRBJ2-1; 9 bases are a match to TRBD2. CDR1 and CDR2 (germline): WNHNN, SYGVQD (reference sequence). The CDR3 runs to 15 residues. With 3 bases clipped from V and 8 bases from J, the junction kept 8 bases outside the gene matches. In DNA, the CDR3 is TGCGCCAGCAGTGATCAGCGGGGGGCCGTGGATGAGCAGTTCTTC. It specifies CASSDQRGAVDEQFF.